Here is one TCR beta chain with its context. Its antigen is undetermined. This PCR relied on a set of 60 Vbeta primers and 13 Jbeta primers. In the authors' workflow: As a later analysis found, there were tens of millions of unique TCR beta chains, of which 8.5 million to 14 million were shared. Libraries were prepared by immunoSEQ multiplex PCR; TCRdb keeps only in-frame clonotypes and omits some of them. Clone size and V and J calls were adopted from that table, with D and trimming inferred from the DNA. The data hold roughly 250,000 clones, with roughly 80% observed a single time. Trimming pared 5 bases from V and 1 base from J, leaving 6 bases between. The CDR3 length is 14 residues. Germline CDR1 SNHLY, CDR2 FYNNEI. This entry comes from a study of cytomegalovirus exposure and HLA in healthy donors. Whole-study findings and limits: The HLA-A and HLA-B alleles of most subjects were reportedly predicted accurately from TCR beta sequences. Most likely, a cluster of highly shared sequence variants arose as a sequencing artifact.

Donors consisted of healthy bone marrow donors. The receptor's source is a girl aged 2 to 9 in good health and CMV-seronegative. This chain links TRBV2 with TRBJ2-6; D unresolved. The sample taken for sequencing was PBMCs. The CDR3 region is CASSRGSGANVLTF. CDR3 DNA: TGTGCCAGCAGTCGAGGATCTGGGGCCAACGTCCTGACTTTC.